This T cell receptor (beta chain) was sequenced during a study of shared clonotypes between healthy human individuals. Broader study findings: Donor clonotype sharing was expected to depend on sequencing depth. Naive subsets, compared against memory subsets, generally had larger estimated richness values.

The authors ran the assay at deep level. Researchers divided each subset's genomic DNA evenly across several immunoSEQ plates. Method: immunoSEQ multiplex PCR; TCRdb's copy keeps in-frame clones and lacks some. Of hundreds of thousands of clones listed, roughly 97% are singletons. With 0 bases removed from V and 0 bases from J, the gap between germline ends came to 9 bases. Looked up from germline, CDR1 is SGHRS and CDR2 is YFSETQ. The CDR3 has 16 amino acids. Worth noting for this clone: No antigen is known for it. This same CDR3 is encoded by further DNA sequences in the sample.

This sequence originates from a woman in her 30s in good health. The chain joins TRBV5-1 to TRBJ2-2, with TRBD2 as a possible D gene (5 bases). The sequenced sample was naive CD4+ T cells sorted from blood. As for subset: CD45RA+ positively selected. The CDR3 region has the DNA TGCGCCAGCAGCTTGGTGGCGGGTGCGAACACCGGGGAGCTGTTTTTT. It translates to CASSLVAGANTGELFF.